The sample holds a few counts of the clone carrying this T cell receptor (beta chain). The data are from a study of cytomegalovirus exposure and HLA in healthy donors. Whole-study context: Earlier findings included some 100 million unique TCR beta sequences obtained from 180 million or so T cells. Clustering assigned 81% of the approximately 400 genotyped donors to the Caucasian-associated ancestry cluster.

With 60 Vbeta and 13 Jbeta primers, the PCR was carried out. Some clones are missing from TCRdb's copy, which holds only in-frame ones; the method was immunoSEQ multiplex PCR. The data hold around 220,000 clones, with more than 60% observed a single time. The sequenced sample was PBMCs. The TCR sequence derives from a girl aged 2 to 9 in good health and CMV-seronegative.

Here the CDR3 DNA reads TGTGCCAGCAGCCAAGGGGGACAGGGGAGCGAGCAGTACTTC. Translating gives CASSQGGQGSEQYF. The rearrangement links TRBV14 to TRBJ2-7, with 10 bases matching TRBD1. Trimming at V came to 1 base and at J to 6 bases, leaving 3 bases not matched to a gene. Germline V lookup: CDR1 SGHDN, CDR2 FVKESK. The CDR3 is made up of 14 amino acids.